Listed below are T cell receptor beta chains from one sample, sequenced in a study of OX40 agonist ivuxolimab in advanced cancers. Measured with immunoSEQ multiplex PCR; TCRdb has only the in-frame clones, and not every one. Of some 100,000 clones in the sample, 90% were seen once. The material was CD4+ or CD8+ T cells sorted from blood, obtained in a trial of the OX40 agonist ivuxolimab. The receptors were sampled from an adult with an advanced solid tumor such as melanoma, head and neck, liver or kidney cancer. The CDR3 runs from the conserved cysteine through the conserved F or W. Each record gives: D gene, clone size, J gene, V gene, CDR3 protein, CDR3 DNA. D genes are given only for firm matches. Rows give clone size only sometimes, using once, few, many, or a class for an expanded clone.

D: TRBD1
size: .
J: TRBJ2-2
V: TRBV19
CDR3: CASSEQGALNTGELFF
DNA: TGTGCCAGTAGTGAACAGGGGGCTTTGAACACCGGGGAGCTGTTTTTT

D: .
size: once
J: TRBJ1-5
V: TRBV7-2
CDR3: CASSLDQGNQPQHF
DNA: TGTGCCAGCAGCTTAGATCAAGGCAATCAGCCCCAGCATTTT

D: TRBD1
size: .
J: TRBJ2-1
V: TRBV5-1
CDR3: CASSGQGAYNEQFF
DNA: TGCGCCAGCAGCGGACAGGGCGCCTACAATGAGCAGTTCTTC

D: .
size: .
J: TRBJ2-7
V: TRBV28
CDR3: CASPDKKELREQYF
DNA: TGTGCCAGCCCGGACAAAAAGGAGTTGCGGGAGCAGTACTTC

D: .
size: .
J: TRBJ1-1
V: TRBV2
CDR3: CASSRDSEAFF
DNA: TGTGCCAGCAGCCGGGACTCTGAAGCTTTCTTT

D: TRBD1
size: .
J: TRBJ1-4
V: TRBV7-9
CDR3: CASSSGQGANEKLFF
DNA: TGTGCCAGCAGCTCCGGACAGGGGGCGAATGAAAAACTGTTTTTT

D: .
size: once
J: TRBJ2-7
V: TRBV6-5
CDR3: CASSRRVAVYEQYF
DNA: TGTGCCAGCAGCCGACGTGTGGCGGTCTACGAGCAGTACTTC

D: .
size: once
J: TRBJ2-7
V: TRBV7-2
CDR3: CASSLGVRPEQYF
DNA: TGTGCCAGCAGCTTAGGGGTAAGGCCCGAGCAGTACTTC

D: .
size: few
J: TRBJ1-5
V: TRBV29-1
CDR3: CSVGGHSNQPQHF
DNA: TGCAGCGTCGGAGGACATAGCAATCAGCCCCAGCATTTT

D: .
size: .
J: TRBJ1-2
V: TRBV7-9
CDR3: CASSLDRLYGYTF
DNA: TGTGCCAGCAGCTTGGACAGACTCTATGGCTACACCTTC

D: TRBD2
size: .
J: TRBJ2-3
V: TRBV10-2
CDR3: CASRRALAGVPDTQYF
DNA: TGCGCCAGCAGGAGGGCCCTAGCGGGAGTTCCAGATACGCAGTATTTT

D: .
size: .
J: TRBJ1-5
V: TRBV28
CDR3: CASRIGGTPYSNQPQHF
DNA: TGTGCCAGCAGAATAGGCGGGACACCTTATAGCAATCAGCCCCAGCATTTT

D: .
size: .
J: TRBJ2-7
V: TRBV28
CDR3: CASSPDTSYEQYF
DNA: TGTGCCAGCAGCCCGGACACCTCCTACGAGCAGTACTTC

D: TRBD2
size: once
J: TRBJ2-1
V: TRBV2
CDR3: CASSERLAGTYNEQFF
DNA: TGTGCCAGCAGTGAAAGGCTAGCGGGAACCTACAATGAGCAGTTCTTC

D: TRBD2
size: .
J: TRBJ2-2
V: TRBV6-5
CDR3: CASSPAGGAGELFF
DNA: TGTGCCAGCAGTCCGGCGGGAGGGGCCGGGGAGCTGTTTTTT

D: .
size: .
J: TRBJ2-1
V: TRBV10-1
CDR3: CASSTNANEQFF
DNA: TGCGCCAGCAGCACAAATGCCAATGAGCAGTTCTTC

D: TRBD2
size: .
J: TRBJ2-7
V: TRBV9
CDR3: CARVAGGPVYEQYF
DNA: TGTGCCAGAGTAGCGGGAGGGCCGGTCTACGAGCAGTACTTC

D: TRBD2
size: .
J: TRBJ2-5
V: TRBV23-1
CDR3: CASRRGENRISGSGETQYF
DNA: TGCGCCAGCAGACGGGGTGAGAACAGAATTAGCGGGAGCGGGGAGACCCAGTACTTC

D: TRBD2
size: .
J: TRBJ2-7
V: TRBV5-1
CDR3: CASSLSGRGSYEQYF
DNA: TGCGCCAGCAGCCTTAGCGGGAGGGGGTCCTACGAGCAGTACTTC

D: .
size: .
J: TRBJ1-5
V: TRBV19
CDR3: CASKIGYIDSNQPQHF
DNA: TGTGCCAGTAAGATTGGTTATATTGATAGCAATCAGCCCCAGCATTTT

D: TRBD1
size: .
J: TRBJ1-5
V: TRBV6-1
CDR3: CASSEWTGLNQPQHF
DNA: TGTGCCAGCAGTGAATGGACAGGGCTTAATCAGCCCCAGCATTTT

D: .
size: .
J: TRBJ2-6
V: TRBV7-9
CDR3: CASSLLATLSGANVLTF
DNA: TGTGCCAGCAGCCTTCTCGCGACACTCTCTGGGGCCAACGTCCTGACTTTC

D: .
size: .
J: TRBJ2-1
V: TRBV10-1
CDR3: CASSESGRIMGNEQFF
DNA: TGCGCCAGCAGTGAGTCGGGGCGGATTATGGGCAATGAGCAGTTCTTC

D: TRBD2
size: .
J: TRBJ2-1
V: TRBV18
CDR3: CASSYLAGAVNEQFF
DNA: TGTGCCAGCTCATACCTAGCGGGAGCAGTCAATGAGCAGTTCTTC

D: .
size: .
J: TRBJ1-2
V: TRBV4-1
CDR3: CASSQETRTNYGYTF
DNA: TGCGCCAGCAGCCAGGAGACAAGAACTAACTATGGCTACACCTTC

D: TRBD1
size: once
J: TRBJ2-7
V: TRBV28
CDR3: CASSSGQGTSYEQYF
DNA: TGTGCCAGCAGTTCAGGACAGGGGACCTCCTACGAGCAGTACTTC

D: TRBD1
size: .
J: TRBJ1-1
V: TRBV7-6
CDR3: CASRPDRGNTEAFF
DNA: TGTGCCAGCAGACCGGACAGGGGGAACACTGAAGCTTTCTTT

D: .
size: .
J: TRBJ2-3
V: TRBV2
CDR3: CASVPFGGTDTQYF
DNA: TGTGCCAGCGTACCCTTCGGAGGCACAGATACGCAGTATTTT